This T cell receptor (beta chain) was captured in a study of Graves' ophthalmopathy and Graves' hyperthyroidism. Study-wide background: The study drew peripheral blood at initial diagnosis, before any treatment.

This CDR3 has 15 residues. Trimming took 7 bases from V and 3 from J, leaving 18 bases between them. The germline V gene encodes CDR1 ENHRY and CDR2 SYGVKD. The sequenced template was RNA, covering the TCR beta CDR3 region. HTBI primers primed a first-round RT-PCR, and a second-round multiplex PCR followed. TCRdb redid the calling of the multiplex PCR reads with MiXCR, one entry per CDR3 protein. The sample records around 670,000 distinct CDR3 sequences, approximately 40% being singletons. The chain employs TRBV10-3 and TRBJ1-1; D might be TRBD1 (6 bases). This clonotype was obtained from an adult man with Graves' ophthalmopathy. The sequencing sample was made of peripheral blood. DNA of the CDR3: TGTGCCATCACTGCGGGCAGGGGACGGGACACTGAAGCTTTCTTT. It yields the protein CAITAGRGRDTEAFF.